A single sample is the source of the 8 T cell receptor beta chains below, sequenced in a study of T cell responses to AZD1222 COVID-19 vaccine. This table comes from immunoSEQ multiplex PCR, and its TCRdb copy is limited to in-frame clones, with some not included. The sample carries 150,000 to 170,000 clones, 70% to 90% recorded once. Sequences were derived from peripheral blood, sampled on day 0 of MenACWY control vaccination. The receptors here all came from an adult in good health.

The J gene is TRBJ1-3, the V gene TRBV4-1; maybe TRBD1 (6 bases). Trimming cost V 1 base and J 4 bases, with 20 bases left between them. In germline, CDR1 is MGHRA, CDR2 YSYEKL. The CDR3 contains 18 residues. As DNA, the CDR3 is TGCGCCAGCAGCCAAGGATCGGTCTTTGGGGGCTCCGGAAACACCATATATTTT. As protein: CASSQGSVFGGSGNTIYF.

V usage is TRBV5-1 and J usage is TRBJ1-2; no clear D gene. The CDR3 consists of 11 residues. V was cut by 4 bases and J by 6 bases, with 7 bases left in between. The germline V gene has CDR1 SGHRS and CDR2 YFSETQ. The CDR3 loop is CASSNTDGYTF. For the CDR3, the DNA is TGCGCCAGCAGCAACACCGATGGCTACACCTTC. The full variable domain, completed using reference TRBV5-1 and TRBJ1-2, is KAGVTQTPRYLIKTRGQQVTLSCSPISGHRSVSWYQQTPGQGLQFLFEYFSETQRNKGNFPGRFSGRQFSNSRSEMNVSTLELGDSALYLCASSNTDGYTFGSGTRLTVV.

The chain joins TRBV6-5 to TRBJ2-1; a weak D match, TRBD2 (7 bases). The CDR3 contains 13 residues. V was pared by 2 bases and J by 12 bases, with 14 bases between. CDR1 MNHEY and CDR2 SVGAGI come from the germline V gene. In DNA form, the CDR3 reads TGTGCCAGCAGTTACGGGGGGCAGCGGGGGCAGTTCTTC. Residues: CASSYGGQRGQFF.

The genes are TRBV12-3 or TRBV12-4 and TRBJ2-1; 7 bases align to TRBD2. The ends lost 6 bases at V and 7 bases at J; junction bases unmatched: 6. The CDR3 is made up of 13 amino acids. CDR3 nucleotide sequence: TGTGCCAGCAGGCCTAGCGGCGCTAATGAGCAGTTCTTC. Translating it yields CASRPSGANEQFF.

The chain uses TRBV12-5 and TRBJ1-1, with TRBD1 matching 9 bases. The CDR3 has 15 amino acids. Germline CDR1 is LGHNT and CDR2 is FRNRAP. V shed 4 bases, J shed 5 bases, and the junction held 8 bases outside the gene matches. As DNA, the CDR3 is TGTGCTAGTGGTTCATTAAGACAGGGGGTGACTGAAGCTTTCTTT. Protein: CASGSLRQGVTEAFF. The full variable domain, in which reference TRBV12-5 and TRBJ1-1 provide the parts outside the CDR3, is DARVTQTPRHKVTEMGQEVTMRCQPILGHNTVFWYRQTMMQGLELLAYFRNRAPLDDSGMPKDRFSAEMPDATLATLKIQPSEPRDSAVYFCASGSLRQGVTEAFFGQGTRLTVV.

This clone was recorded once. V gene TRBV19 combines with J gene TRBJ1-2; 7 nucleotides line up with TRBD1. V shed 6 bases, J shed 8 bases, and the junction held 9 bases outside the gene matches. Germline loops: CDR1 LNHDA, CDR2 SQIVND (reference sequence). CDR3 length: 13 residues. CDR3 amino acids: CASSLDRVDGYTF. CDR3 nucleotide sequence: TGTGCCAGTAGCCTCGACAGGGTAGACGGCTACACCTTC.

This chain links TRBV7-9 with TRBJ1-2; a possible D gene is TRBD1 (5 bases). V lost 1 base to trimming and J lost 8 bases, with 14 bases between them. This CDR3 has 14 amino acids. CDR1 and CDR2 (germline): SEHNR, FQNEAQ (reference sequence). The DNA of the CDR3 is TGTGCCAGCAGCTTAGTAGGCAGGGAGCAAGGCTACACCTTC. Amino acid sequence: CASSLVGREQGYTF. The variable domain in full, with the rest retrieved from reference TRBV7-9 and TRBJ1-2, is DTGVSQNPRHKITKRGQNVTFRCDPISEHNRLYWYRQTLGQGPEFLTYFQNEAQLEKSRLLSDRFSAERPKGSFSTLEIQRTEQGDSAMYLCASSLVGREQGYTFGSGTRLTVV.

This clone was detected only a few times. This chain joins TRBV18 and TRBJ1-1, with 10 positions matching TRBD1. The V gene end was trimmed by 3 bases and the J gene end by 3 bases; junction bases not matched to a gene: 7. The germline V gene encodes CDR1 KGHSH and CDR2 LQKENI. This CDR3 comprises 16 residues. DNA for the CDR3: TGTGCCAGCTCACCTAGACGGACAGGGGGAGACACTGAAGCTTTCTTT. Amino acids: CASSPRRTGGDTEAFF.